This T cell receptor beta chain was sequenced for a study of vaccination and CD4 T cells after COVID-19. A remark on this clonotype: The antigen remains unidentified.

Sequence data for DNA of cultured CD4+ T cells were generated by the Oncomine TCR Beta short-read assay. TCRdb processed the PCR reads anew with MiXCR; each CDR3 protein has one entry. The sample includes about 19,000 distinct CDR3 sequences, 30% to 40% of them seen just once. Whole-study findings and limits: Spike mono-reactivity was evident in 304 of the 307 vaccine-specific clones derived from convalescent patients.

Described treatment: roughly nine-day PBMC culture with coronavirus spike peptide pools or control peptides (ViraFEST assay). Following expansion of antigen-specific T cells with peptide pools, ViraFEST then sequenced TCRs. Source material: cultured CD4+ T cells from blood. The source of this sequence is a human donor with COVID-19.

CDR3 loop: CATSRDSQGSYGYTF. CDR3 nucleotides: TGTGCCACCAGCAGAGATAGCCAGGGCTCCTATGGCTACACCTTC. The rearrangement joins TRBV15 to TRBJ1-2, with D maybe TRBD1 (5 bases). The CDR3 runs to 15 residues. Germline-derived CDR1 and CDR2 are LNHNV and YYDKDF (reference sequence). Trimming took off 0 bases at V and 4 bases at J, with 12 bases between the two ends.